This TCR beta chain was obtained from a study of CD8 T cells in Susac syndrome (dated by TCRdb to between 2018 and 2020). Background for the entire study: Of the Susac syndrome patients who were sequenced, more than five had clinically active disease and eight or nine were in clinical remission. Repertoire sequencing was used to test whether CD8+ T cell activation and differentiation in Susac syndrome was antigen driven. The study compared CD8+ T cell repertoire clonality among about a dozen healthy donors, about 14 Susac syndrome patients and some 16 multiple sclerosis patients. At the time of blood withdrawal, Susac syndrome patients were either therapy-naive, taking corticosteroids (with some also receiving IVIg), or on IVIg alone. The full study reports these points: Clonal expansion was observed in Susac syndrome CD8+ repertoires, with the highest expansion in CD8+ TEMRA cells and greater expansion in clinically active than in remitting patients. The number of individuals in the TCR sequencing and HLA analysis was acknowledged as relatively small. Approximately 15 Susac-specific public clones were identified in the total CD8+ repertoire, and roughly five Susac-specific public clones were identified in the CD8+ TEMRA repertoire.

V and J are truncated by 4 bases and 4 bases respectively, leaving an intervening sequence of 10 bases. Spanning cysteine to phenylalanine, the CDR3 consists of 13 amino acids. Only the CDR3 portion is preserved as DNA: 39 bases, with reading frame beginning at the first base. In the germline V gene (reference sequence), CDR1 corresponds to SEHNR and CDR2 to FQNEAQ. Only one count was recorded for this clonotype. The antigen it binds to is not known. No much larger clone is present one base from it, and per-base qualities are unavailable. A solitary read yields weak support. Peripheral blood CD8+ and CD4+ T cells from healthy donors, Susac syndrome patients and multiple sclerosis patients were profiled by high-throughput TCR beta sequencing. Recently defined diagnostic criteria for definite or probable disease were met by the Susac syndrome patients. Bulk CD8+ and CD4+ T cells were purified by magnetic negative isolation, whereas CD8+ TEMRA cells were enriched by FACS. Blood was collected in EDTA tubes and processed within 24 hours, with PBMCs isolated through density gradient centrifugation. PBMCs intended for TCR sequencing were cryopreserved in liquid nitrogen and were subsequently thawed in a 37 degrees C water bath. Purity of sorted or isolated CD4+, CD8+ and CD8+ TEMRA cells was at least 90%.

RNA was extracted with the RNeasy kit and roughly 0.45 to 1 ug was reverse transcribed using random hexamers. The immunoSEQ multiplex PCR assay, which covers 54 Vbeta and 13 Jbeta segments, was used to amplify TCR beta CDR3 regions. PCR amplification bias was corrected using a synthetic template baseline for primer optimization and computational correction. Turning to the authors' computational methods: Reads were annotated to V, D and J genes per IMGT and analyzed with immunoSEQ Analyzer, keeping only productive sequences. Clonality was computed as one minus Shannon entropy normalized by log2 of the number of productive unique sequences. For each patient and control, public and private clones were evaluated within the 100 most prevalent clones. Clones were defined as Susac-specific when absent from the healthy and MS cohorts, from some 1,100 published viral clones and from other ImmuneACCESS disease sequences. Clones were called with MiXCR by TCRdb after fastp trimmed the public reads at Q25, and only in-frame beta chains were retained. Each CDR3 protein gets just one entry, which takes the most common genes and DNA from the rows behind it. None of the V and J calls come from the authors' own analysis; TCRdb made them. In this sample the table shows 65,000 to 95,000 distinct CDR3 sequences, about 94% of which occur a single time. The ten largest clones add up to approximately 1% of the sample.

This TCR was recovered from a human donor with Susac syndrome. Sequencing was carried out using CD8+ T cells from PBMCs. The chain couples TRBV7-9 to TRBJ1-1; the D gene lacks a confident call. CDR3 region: CASSSFDLTEAFF. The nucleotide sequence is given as TGTGCCAGCAGCTCCTTCGATCTCACTGAAGCTTTCTTT.